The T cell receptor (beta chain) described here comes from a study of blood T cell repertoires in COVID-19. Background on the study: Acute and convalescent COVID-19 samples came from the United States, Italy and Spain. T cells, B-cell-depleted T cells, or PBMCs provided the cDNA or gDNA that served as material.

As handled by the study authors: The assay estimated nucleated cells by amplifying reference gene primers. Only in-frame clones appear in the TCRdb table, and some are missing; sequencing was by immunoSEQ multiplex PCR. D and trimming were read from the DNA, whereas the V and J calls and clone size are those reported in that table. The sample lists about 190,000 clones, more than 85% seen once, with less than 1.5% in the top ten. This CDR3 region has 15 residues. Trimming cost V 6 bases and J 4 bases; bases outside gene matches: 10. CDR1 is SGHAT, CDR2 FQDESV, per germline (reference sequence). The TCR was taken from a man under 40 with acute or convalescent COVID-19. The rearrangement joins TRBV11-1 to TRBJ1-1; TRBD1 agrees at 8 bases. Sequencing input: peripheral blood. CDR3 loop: CASSSPGQGITEAFF. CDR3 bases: TGTGCCAGCAGTTCCCCAGGACAGGGTATCACTGAAGCTTTCTTT.